A single sample gave rise to the 16 T cell receptor beta chains below, sequenced in a study of T-cell reconstitution after alpha-beta-depleted transplantation in children. For TCRbeta, the library was prepared with unique molecular identifiers. TCRdb reanalysed the PCR reads using MiXCR and keeps one entry per CDR3 protein. The repertoire consists of some 830,000 distinct CDR3 sequences, with roughly 15% occurring once and the leading ten covering roughly 5%. The sample here was PBMCs, mostly from graft donor cells, taken 360 days after TCRalphabeta/CD19-depleted stem cell transplant. Receptors originate from a male patient under 18 who had a stem cell transplant for acute lymphoblastic leukemia, so the T cells may come from the graft donor.

The J gene is TRBJ2-7, the V gene TRBV20-1; D is possibly TRBD1 or TRBD2 (6 bases each). The CDR3 covers 16 residues. The germline V and J ends were trimmed by 0 bases and 0 bases, with 15 bases remaining between them. Germline-derived CDR1 and CDR2 are DFQATT and SNEGSKA (reference sequence). The chain's CDR3 is CSARDRVGGPSYEQYF. CDR3 nucleotide sequence: TGCAGTGCTAGAGATCGGGTTGGGGGGCCCTCCTACGAGCAGTACTTC.

V usage is TRBV5-1 and J usage is TRBJ2-1; 12 bases are a match to TRBD2. There are 19 residues in the CDR3. V shed 4 bases and J 7 bases; nucleotides not matched to a gene: 18. Germline V gives CDR1 SGHRS, CDR2 YFSETQ. The CDR3 bases are TGCGCCAGCAGCCGATGGACTAGCGGGAACGGGGGTAGGGTAAATGAGCAGTTCTTC. Its protein product is CASSRWTSGNGGRVNEQFF.

V is TRBV7-6 and J is TRBJ1-4; no firm D call. Trimming removed 4 bases from V and 0 bases from J, with 12 bases in between. The CDR3 extends over 16 amino acids. Looked up from germline, CDR1 is SGHVS and CDR2 is FNYEAQ. The CDR3: CASSYRPAATNEKLFF. DNA for the CDR3: TGTGCCAGCAGCTACCGACCGGCGGCAACTAATGAAAAACTGTTTTTT.

Many counts were recorded for this clonotype. The CDR3 nucleotides read TGTGCCACCGAAGCCCCGGGAGGGAGGTACAATGAGCAGTTCTTC. Its translation is CATEAPGGRYNEQFF. The chain recombines TRBV10-3 with TRBJ2-1, with 8 nucleotides matching TRBD2. Per germline, CDR1 ENHRY and CDR2 SYGVKD. Unmatched junction bases numbered 12, after V lost 10 bases and J lost 4 bases. The CDR3 extends over 15 amino acids.

This clonotype has only one observation. The genes are TRBV20-1 and TRBJ2-7, with 9 bases that match TRBD2. The CDR3 extends over 16 amino acids. The V gene end was trimmed by 3 bases and the J gene end by 0 bases; junction bases not matched to a gene: 9. Germline V gene data show CDR1 as DFQATT and CDR2 as SNEGSKA (reference sequence). CDR3 nucleotides: TGCAGTGCTAGGGGCCTAGCGGGACTCGGCTCCTACGAGCAGTACTTC. As protein: CSARGLAGLGSYEQYF.

The sample holds one count of this clonotype. This chain uses TRBV6-1 with TRBJ2-3; no reliable D call. The V end lost 5 bases, the J end lost 1 base, and 10 bases lay between the germline ends. There are 14 residues in the CDR3. Germline V gives CDR1 MNHNS, CDR2 SASEGT. The CDR3 reads CASSPTPGTDTQYF. The CDR3 DNA reads as TGTGCCAGCAGTCCGACCCCGGGCACAGATACGCAGTATTTT.

This clonotype was seen at least ten times. V is TRBV20-1 and J is TRBJ1-1, with a weak D call TRBD1 (5 bases). From germline, CDR1 is DFQATT and CDR2 SNEGSKA (reference sequence). V was shortened by 3 bases and J by 4 bases, with 21 bases between the two germline ends. The CDR3 is 16 amino acids. CDR3 DNA: TGCAGTGCTAGGTTTCAGGACCGAGGGGCGTTCACTGAAGCTTTCTTT. This encodes CSARFQDRGAFTEAFF.

This clonotype was seen at least ten times. The chain employs TRBV27 and TRBJ2-1; 9 nucleotides line up with TRBD2. Germline V gene data show CDR1 as MNHEY and CDR2 as SMNVEV (reference sequence). V gave up 5 bases and J gave up 4 bases; unmatched junction bases: 6. CDR3 length: 15 amino acids. The DNA of the CDR3 is TGTGCCAGCAGTCAACGACTAGCGGTATACAATGAGCAGTTCTTC. As protein: CASSQRLAVYNEQFF.

This chain links TRBV4-2 with TRBJ1-1; D might be TRBD1 (5 bases). The CDR3 extends over 17 amino acids. Germline lookup yields CDR1 LGHNA and CDR2 YNFKEQ. The V gene lost 4 bases and the J gene lost 0 bases, with 18 bases spanning the gap. The CDR3, as DNA: TGTGCCAGCAGCCTCCCAGGGCGGGCAGGCATGAACACTGAAGCTTTCTTT. Translation: CASSLPGRAGMNTEAFF.

The rearrangement links TRBV2 to TRBJ2-2; no reliable D call. This CDR3 has 15 amino acids. V was cut by 4 bases and J by 4 bases, with 13 bases left in between. Germline V CDR1 and CDR2: SNHLY, FYNNEI. CDR3 nucleotides: TGTGCCAGCAGTGTTGTAGGGATGTCCACCGGGGAGCTGTTTTTT. Translating gives CASSVVGMSTGELFF.

The chain couples TRBV12-3 or TRBV12-4 to TRBJ2-5; no reliable D call. This CDR3 contains 13 residues. Trimming removed 6 bases at V and 5 bases at J, with 13 bases between. The CDR3 sequence: CASSPWVGETQYF. Written as DNA, the CDR3 is TGTGCCAGCAGCCCTTGGGTCGGGGAGACCCAGTACTTC.

This clonotype was detected a few times. V usage is TRBV6-5 and J usage is TRBJ1-1; D gene uncertain. Looked up from germline, CDR1 is MNHEY and CDR2 is SVGAGI. The CDR3 has 15 amino acids. Trimming removed 2 bases at V and 1 base at J, with 11 bases between. The CDR3: CASSYPVLENTEAFF. The CDR3 coding sequence is TGTGCCAGCAGTTACCCCGTGCTAGAGAACACTGAAGCTTTCTTT.

This clonotype was observed a handful of times. The chain employs TRBV18 and TRBJ2-3; the match to TRBD1 covers 8 bases. CDR3 length: 15 amino acids. The V segment lost 3 bases and the J segment 6 bases; nucleotides outside the gene matches: 8. Germline-derived CDR1 and CDR2 are KGHSH and LQKENI. The CDR3 sequence is CASSPGTGVRDTQYF. The CDR3 DNA reads TGTGCCAGCTCACCTGGGACAGGAGTCAGGGATACGCAGTATTTT.

A few counts support this clonotype. The rearrangement links TRBV3-1 to TRBJ2-1; 11 bases agree with TRBD2. Germline lookup yields CDR1 LGHDT and CDR2 YNNKEL (reference sequence). This CDR3 is built from 16 residues. Trimming took 4 bases from V and 9 from J; bases not matched to a gene: 11. The CDR3 DNA follows: TGTGCCAGCAGCCCCCGGGCTAGCGGGGGGAGGGGTGAGCAGTTCTTC. Encoded protein: CASSPRASGGRGEQFF.

The rearrangement links TRBV5-1 to TRBJ1-2; no clear D. Trimming pared 1 base from V and 8 bases from J, leaving 18 bases between. CDR1 and CDR2 (germline): SGHRS, YFSETQ. The CDR3 is made up of 15 amino acids. CDR3 bases: TGCGCCAGCAGCTTGTATCTCGGTGATGGGAGAGGCTACACCTTC. Translating gives CASSLYLGDGRGYTF. Together with reference TRBV5-1 and TRBJ1-2, the CDR3 gives the full variable domain: KAGVTQTPRYLIKTRGQQVTLSCSPISGHRSVSWYQQTPGQGLQFLFEYFSETQRNKGNFPGRFSGRQFSNSRSEMNVSTLELGDSALYLCASSLYLGDGRGYTFGSGTRLTVV.

The gene calls are TRBV7-9 and TRBJ1-2, with D maybe TRBD1 (5 bases). The CDR3 consists of 14 residues. The germline V and J ends were trimmed by 4 bases and 7 bases, with 16 bases remaining between them. CDR1 SEHNR and CDR2 FQNEAQ come from the germline V gene (reference sequence). CDR3 sequence (DNA): TGTGCCAGCAGCTCCCCCGGATCGGGGGGTGGCTACACCTTC. Translation gives CASSSPGSGGGYTF.